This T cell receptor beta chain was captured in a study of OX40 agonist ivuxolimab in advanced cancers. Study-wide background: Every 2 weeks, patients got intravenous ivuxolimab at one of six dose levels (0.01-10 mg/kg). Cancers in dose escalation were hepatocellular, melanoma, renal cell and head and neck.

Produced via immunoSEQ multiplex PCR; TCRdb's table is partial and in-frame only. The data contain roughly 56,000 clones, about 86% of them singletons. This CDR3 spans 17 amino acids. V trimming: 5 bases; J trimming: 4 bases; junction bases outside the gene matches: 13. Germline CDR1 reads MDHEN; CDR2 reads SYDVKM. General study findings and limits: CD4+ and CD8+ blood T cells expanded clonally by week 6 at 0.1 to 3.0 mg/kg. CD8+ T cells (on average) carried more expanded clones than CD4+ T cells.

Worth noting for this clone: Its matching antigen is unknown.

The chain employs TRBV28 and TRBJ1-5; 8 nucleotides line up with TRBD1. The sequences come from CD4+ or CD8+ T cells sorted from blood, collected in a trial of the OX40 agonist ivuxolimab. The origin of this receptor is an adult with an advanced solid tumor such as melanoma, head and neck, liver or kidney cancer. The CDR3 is CASSLASGGAGNQPQHF. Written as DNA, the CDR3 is TGTGCCAGCAGTCTCGCCTCAGGGGGCGCGGGGAATCAGCCCCAGCATTTT.